These 28 T cell receptor beta chains originate from one sample sequenced in a study of T cells in Graves' hyperthyroidism and ophthalmopathy (dated by TCRdb to about 2019). Library preparation was by multiplex PCR. Sequencing was carried out with an Illumina HiSeq 2000. The TCR beta CDR3 regions were amplified from RNA transcripts. The TCR CDR3 was subjected to a first round of RT-PCR using the HTBI primer set and the Qiagen OneStep RT-PCR kit. TCRdb reran the public reads through fastp at Q25 and MiXCR, keeping productive beta chains. Every CDR3 protein is listed once, alongside the most common genes and DNA of its rows. The sample profile shows roughly 570,000 distinct CDR3 sequences; 40% to 55% of them were found once. Roughly 8.2% of the sample belongs to the ten largest clones. Sequenced input: peripheral blood or thyroid tissue (not recorded which). The receptors shown here come from a young woman with Graves' hyperthyroidism.

V gene TRBV7-9 combines with J gene TRBJ1-2; D not resolved. Trimming took off 4 bases at V and 2 bases at J, with 14 bases between the two ends. The CDR3 contains 15 residues. Germline V lookup: CDR1 SEHNR, CDR2 FQNEAQ (reference sequence). CDR3 nucleotides: TGTGCCAGCAGCTCCCATCGGCGGAACAACTATGGCTACACCTTC. Translation: CASSSHRRNNYGYTF.

This clonotype was picked up many times. The V and J genes are TRBV2 and TRBJ2-7; D possibly corresponds to TRBD1 (6 bases). V lost 8 bases and J lost 5, with 19 bases in between. CDR3 length: 14 residues. Germline-derived CDR1 and CDR2 are SNHLY and FYNNEI. The CDR3 sequence: CASRDTKHSDEQYF. DNA of the CDR3: TGTGCCAGCCGGGACACCAAACACTCGGACGAGCAGTACTTC.

This clonotype was observed at least ten times. This chain links TRBV28 with TRBJ1-6; possibly TRBD1 for D (6 bases). The CDR3 spans 17 residues. Trimming removed 3 bases at V and 12 bases at J, with 24 bases between. Germline values: CDR1 MDHEN, CDR2 SYDVKM. CDR3 nucleotide sequence: TGTGCCAGCAGTTTGATCGTTTGGAACAGGGAGGCGCGACCCCTCCACTTT. It is translated as CASSLIVWNREARPLHF.

CDR3 in DNA: TGTGCCAGCAGGCCACTAGCGGGAGGGCAGTACTTC. This codes for CASRPLAGGQYF. The chain couples TRBV12-3 or TRBV12-4 to TRBJ2-7; 12 bases fit TRBD2. The CDR3 has 12 amino acids. V dropped 6 bases and J dropped 9; count of bases not matched to a gene: 3.

The chain is built from TRBV20-1 and TRBJ2-2, with unresolved D. The CDR3 spans 15 residues. Between the trimmed V and J ends, which lost 4 bases and 2 bases, there was a span of 14 bases. Germline-derived CDR1 and CDR2 are DFQATT and SNEGSKA (reference sequence). CDR3 amino acids: CSAIRNSGNTGELFF. The CDR3, as DNA: TGCAGTGCTATTAGGAACTCTGGAAACACCGGGGAGCTGTTTTTT.

The V gene is TRBV9, the J gene TRBJ1-2; unclear D gene. CDR1 and CDR2 (germline): SGDLS, YYNGEE. The CDR3 totals 15 residues. With 0 bases removed from V and 4 bases from J, the gap between germline ends came to 13 bases. The CDR3 is CASSVVSGSSYGYTF. In DNA form, the CDR3 reads TGTGCCAGCAGCGTAGTTAGCGGGAGCTCCTATGGCTACACCTTC. The variable domain in full, with the rest retrieved from reference TRBV9 and TRBJ1-2, is DSGVTQTPKHLITATGQRVTLRCSPRSGDLSVYWYQQSLDQGLQFLIQYYNGEERAKGNILERFSAQQFPDLHSELNLSSLELGDSALYFCASSVVSGSSYGYTFGSGTRLTVV.

This clonotype showed up many times. This sequence joins TRBV4-1 and TRBJ1-1; no reliable D call. This CDR3 comprises 15 residues. V was cut by 0 bases and J by 1 base, with 9 bases left in between. Germline V gene lookup returns CDR1 MGHRA and CDR2 YSYEKL. CDR3 in amino acids: CASSQDAHANTEAFF. The CDR3, as DNA: TGCGCCAGCAGCCAAGATGCACACGCGAACACTGAAGCTTTCTTT.

This clonotype has at least ten counts. This chain connects TRBV3-1 to TRBJ1-2, with no clear D. Germline V gives CDR1 LGHDT, CDR2 YNNKEL (reference sequence). With 4 bases removed from V and 2 bases from J, the gap between germline ends came to 8 bases. The CDR3 consists of 13 residues. The CDR3 is CASSRAGNYGYTF. The CDR3 DNA reads as TGTGCCAGCAGCCGTGCGGGAAACTATGGCTACACCTTC.

This clonotype occurred many times. V usage is TRBV5-1 and J usage is TRBJ2-7; TRBD2 agrees at 15 bases. The CDR3 extends over 14 amino acids. Per the germline V gene, CDR1 is SGHRS and CDR2 is YFSETQ. Trimming took 3 bases from V and 6 from J; bases not matched to a gene: 1. This CDR3 is CASSWGLAGGEQYF. The CDR3 region has the DNA TGCGCCAGCAGCTGGGGACTAGCGGGAGGCGAGCAGTACTTC.

This clonotype was detected ten times or more. V and J are TRBV9 and TRBJ1-5, with D tentatively TRBD1 (5 bases). Germline CDR1 SGDLS, CDR2 YYNGEE. Trimming pared 0 bases from V and 5 bases from J, leaving 12 bases between. The CDR3 has 15 amino acids. In DNA, the CDR3 is TGTGCCAGCAGCGTAGCTGGGTCAGGGTATCAGCCCCAGCATTTT. Its translation: CASSVAGSGYQPQHF.

In its sample, this clonotype was seen many times. The chain uses TRBV5-1 and TRBJ1-4, with D possibly matching TRBD1 (6 bases). Per germline, CDR1 SGHRS and CDR2 YFSETQ. The CDR3 runs 14 residues. Trimming removed 7 bases from V and 3 bases from J, with 13 bases in between. In DNA form, the CDR3 reads TGCGCCAGCCGTCCCGGACAGTCTAATGAAAAACTGTTTTTT. Translation: CASRPGQSNEKLFF.

The chain employs TRBV2 and TRBJ2-5, with 14 bases identical to TRBD2. V trimming: 4 bases; J trimming: 6 bases; junction bases outside the gene matches: 4. The germline CDR1 and CDR2 sequences are SNHLY and FYNNEI. This CDR3 spans 15 amino acids. The CDR3 DNA reads TGTGCCAGCAGTGTTGGACTAGCGGGAGGTCAGACCCAGTACTTC. As protein: CASSVGLAGGQTQYF.

V and J are TRBV10-3 and TRBJ1-5, with 9 bases lining up with TRBD1. The CDR3 is made up of 19 amino acids. Germline lookup yields CDR1 ENHRY and CDR2 SYGVKD. V was clipped by 4 bases and J by 6 bases; unmatched bases: 19. The DNA of the CDR3 is TGTGCCATCAGTGCTACCCAAACTACCCACAGGGGGCAGGGTCAGCCCCAGCATTTT. Protein product: CAISATQTTHRGQGQPQHF.

This clonotype was seen repeatedly, ten times or more. The gene calls are TRBV7-9 and TRBJ1-5; D is possibly TRBD1 (6 bases). Germline CDR1 reads SEHNR; CDR2 reads FQNEAQ (reference sequence). Trimming removed 3 bases at V and 11 bases at J, with 26 bases between. The CDR3 extends over 17 amino acids. As DNA, the CDR3 is TGTGCCAGCAGCTTGCCTCCAACCGGGACATCCACCGGGGCCCAGCATTTT. It is translated as CASSLPPTGTSTGAQHF.

This rearrangement joins TRBV29-1 to TRBJ2-1; the match to TRBD1 covers 7 bases. Germline CDR1 SQVTM, CDR2 ANQGSEA. This CDR3 region has 14 residues. Trimming cost V 6 bases and J 7 bases; bases outside gene matches: 12. The CDR3 nucleotides are TGCAGCGTCGAGCCGGGACAGAATTTTAATGAGCAGTTCTTC. Translating it yields CSVEPGQNFNEQFF.

This clonotype was seen at least ten times. The chain is built from TRBV20-1 and TRBJ1-3, with D unresolved. Trimming pared 0 bases from V and 8 bases from J, leaving 14 bases between. This CDR3 is built from 14 residues. Germline-derived CDR1 and CDR2 are DFQATT and SNEGSKA (reference sequence). This CDR3 is CSARDRGQGHTIYF. The CDR3 coding sequence is TGCAGTGCTAGAGATCGAGGCCAAGGACACACCATATATTTT.

This clonotype was observed many times. The rearrangement joins TRBV6-2 or TRBV6-3 to TRBJ2-5; D is possibly TRBD1 or TRBD2 (5 bases each). V lost 5 bases and J lost 5, with 18 bases in between. The CDR3 contains 15 residues. Germline V gene lookup returns CDR1 MNHEY and CDR2 SVGEGT. Here the CDR3 DNA reads TGTGCCAGCAGTGCCGCCGGGACCTCTGCCGAGACCCAGTACTTC. Amino acid sequence: CASSAAGTSAETQYF.

This clonotype was observed at least ten times. The chain joins TRBV12-3 or TRBV12-4 to TRBJ2-7, with D perhaps matching TRBD2 (5 bases). The CDR3 has 13 amino acids. Trimming left V 1 base short and J 6 bases short, with 10 bases between. The DNA of the CDR3 is TGTGCCAGCAGTTTAGGCGGGCTTTCCGAGCAGTACTTC. The encoded protein is CASSLGGLSEQYF.

CDR3 bases: TGTGCCAGCAGCTTAATGGCTAGCGGGAGGTCCTACGAGCAGTACTTC. Amino acid sequence: CASSLMASGRSYEQYF. This chain connects TRBV11-3 to TRBJ2-7; TRBD2 matches at 11 bases. The V segment lost 2 bases and the J segment 1 base; nucleotides outside the gene matches: 4. CDR1 and CDR2 (germline): SGHNT, YENEEA. The CDR3 consists of 16 residues.

Many counts were recorded for this clonotype. The rearrangement links TRBV5-1 to TRBJ2-7; D is possibly TRBD1 (5 bases). The germline CDR1 and CDR2 sequences are SGHRS and YFSETQ. V lost 7 bases and J lost 5, with 19 bases in between. The length of the CDR3 is 14 residues. The CDR3 DNA follows: TGCGCCAGCGGATGGCAGGACATTTTCCACGAGCAGTACTTC. Translation gives CASGWQDIFHEQYF.

This clonotype appeared many times. This chain connects TRBV7-9 to TRBJ1-2, with TRBD1 matching 9 bases. J was trimmed by 4 bases and V by 5 bases; bases with no gene match: 8. The germline gives CDR1 SEHNR, CDR2 FQNEAQ (reference sequence). This CDR3 comprises 15 residues. CDR3 nucleotide sequence: TGTGCCAGCAGCCCATTGGACAGGGGATTCTATGGCTACACCTTC. Translated: CASSPLDRGFYGYTF.

This clonotype was seen many times. The gene calls are TRBV5-1 and TRBJ2-7, with no clear D. CDR3 length: 14 residues. The germline CDR1 and CDR2 sequences are SGHRS and YFSETQ. The ends were cut back, 4 bases at V and 0 bases at J, with 11 bases in the middle. Here the CDR3 reads CASSTGPISYEQYF. CDR3 DNA: TGCGCCAGCAGCACTGGACCGATCTCCTACGAGCAGTACTTC.

This clonotype was counted ten times or more. For the CDR3, the DNA is TGCAGTGCTAAGAGCGGGAGGGGTCTCTACGAGCAGTACTTC. Translation: CSAKSGRGLYEQYF. The rearrangement joins TRBV20-1 to TRBJ2-7, with 10 positions matching TRBD2. There are 14 residues in the CDR3. The junction had 6 bases not matched to a gene; V was cut back by 4 bases and J by 3 bases. Germline CDR1 DFQATT, CDR2 SNEGSKA (reference sequence).

About this clonotype itself: The junction and the germline gene differ at one end; a read error may be behind it. CDR3 sequence (DNA): TGTGCCGGTAGTATCGCGGGTATCAATCAGCCCCAGCATTTT. It yields the protein CAGSIAGINQPQHF. V gene TRBV19 combines with J gene TRBJ1-5; D not resolved. CDR1 is LNHDA, CDR2 SQIVND, per germline (reference sequence). The CDR3 totals 14 residues.

This clonotype was seen only a few times. This chain links TRBV27 with TRBJ1-1, with TRBD1 as a possible D gene (5 bases). The V end was cut by 6 bases, the J end by 0 bases, with 11 bases between. The CDR3 has 14 residues. Germline V gene lookup returns CDR1 MNHEY and CDR2 SMNVEV (reference sequence). DNA of the CDR3: TGTGCCAGCAGGACAGAGTTTATGAACACTGAAGCTTTCTTT. It specifies CASRTEFMNTEAFF.

This clonotype was counted many times. The chain is built from TRBV9 and TRBJ1-1; TRBD1 matches at 7 bases. V lost 3 bases to trimming and J lost 5 bases; unmatched junction nucleotides: 7. The germline V gene encodes CDR1 SGDLS and CDR2 YYNGEE. The CDR3 spans 14 residues. The CDR3: CASSARQGGTEAFF. CDR3 nucleotides: TGTGCCAGCAGCGCTAGACAGGGTGGTACTGAAGCTTTCTTT. The complete variable domain, with remaining parts taken from reference TRBV9 and TRBJ1-1, reads DSGVTQTPKHLITATGQRVTLRCSPRSGDLSVYWYQQSLDQGLQFLIQYYNGEERAKGNILERFSAQQFPDLHSELNLSSLELGDSALYFCASSARQGGTEAFFGQGTRLTVV.

In its sample, this clonotype was seen many times. V and J are TRBV10-3 and TRBJ1-1, with TRBD1 matching 7 bases. V lost 10 bases and J lost 0; bases outside the gene matches: 5. CDR1 and CDR2 (germline): ENHRY, SYGVKD. The CDR3 loop spans 13 amino acids. The DNA for the CDR3 is TGTGCCACCACCGGGACAGTGAACACTGAAGCTTTCTTT. Amino acids: CATTGTVNTEAFF.

At least ten counts were recorded for this clonotype. The chain joins TRBV2 to TRBJ2-5; 14 nucleotides agree with TRBD2. Trimming cost V 6 bases and J 0 bases; bases outside gene matches: 9. The CDR3 totals 18 residues. Germline CDR1 is SNHLY and CDR2 is FYNNEI. CDR3 protein: CASRVSGTSGSYQETQYF. DNA for the CDR3: TGTGCCAGCAGGGTTTCCGGGACTAGCGGGAGTTACCAAGAGACCCAGTACTTC.